This entry features one T cell receptor (beta chain) sequence. This specimen comes from a study of T cells in women clearing cervical HPV infection. Prevalent HPV16 infections were excluded; only incident single HPV16 infections included. TCRdb keeps only in-frame clones here, not all; method: immunoSEQ multiplex PCR. The sample table sets out 30,000 to 40,000 clones. The specimen was blood buffy coat. This clonotype originated in a woman between 18 and 75 years old with a cervical HPV16 infection that either progressed to CIN3+ or cleared (not recorded which).

The part of the CDR3 DNA that was read is TGCAGCGTTGGGGCAGGGGATCAGCCC. Translating gives CSVGAGDQP. The whole CDR3 reads CSVGAGDQPQHF. The chain recombines TRBV29-1 with TRBJ1-5; a possible D gene is TRBD1 (6 bases). The CDR3 end is not reached by the read, which stops 3 residues before it; the germline J gene fills it in. The CDR3 has 12 amino acids. Trimming removed 4 bases from V and 5 bases from J, with 9 bases in between. CDR1 and CDR2 (germline): SQVTM, ANQGSEA.